This is a list of T cell receptor beta chains from one sample in a study of T cell changes during pregnancy in multiple sclerosis. TCRdb keeps only in-frame clones here, not all; method: immunoSEQ multiplex PCR. Counted here are approximately 100,000 clones, under 95% occurring once; the ten biggest clones make up around 1.6%. The sample consisted of peripheral blood, taken before pregnancy. These receptors originate from a female donor with multiple sclerosis, enrolled in a pregnancy study. Both conserved end residues are part of each CDR3. D genes are given only for firm matches. Expanded clones are given a class, and other clones once, few, many or no size at all.

>TRBD2|16|TRBJ2-2|few|TRBV4-3
CASSQILAGGSGELFF
TGCGCCAGCAGCCAAATTCTAGCGGGGGGATCCGGGGAGCTGTTTTTT
>NA|14|TRBJ1-5|once|TRBV6-6
CASSYSVSGQPQHF
TGTGCCAGCAGTTACTCTGTCTCGGGTCAGCCCCAGCATTTT
>NA|14|TRBJ2-3|NA|TRBV29-1
CSVEVFQGQYTQYF
TGCAGCGTTGAAGTCTTTCAGGGGCAATATACGCAGTATTTT
>TRBD1|15|TRBJ1-2|few|TRBV7-2
CASRPGGQWNYGYTF
TGTGCCAGCAGACCAGGGGGCCAGTGGAACTATGGCTACACCTTC
>TRBD2|16|TRBJ2-3|NA|TRBV7-3
CASSLQGGRAKDTQYF
TGTGCCAGCAGCTTACAGGGCGGGAGGGCCAAAGATACGCAGTATTTT
>TRBD1|16|TRBJ2-2|NA|TRBV4-3
CASSRILTGKGGELFF
TGCGCCAGCAGCCGCATATTGACAGGGAAAGGCGGGGAGCTGTTTTTT
>NA|13|TRBJ1-5|NA|TRBV6-1
CASRLNSGQPQHF
TGTGCCAGCAGACTCAATTCTGGTCAGCCCCAGCATTTT
>TRBD2|14|TRBJ2-7|NA|TRBV7-9
CASSSRTSGNEQYF
TGTGCCAGCAGCTCTCGGACTAGCGGAAACGAGCAGTACTTC
>NA|14|TRBJ2-5|NA|TRBV28
CASSFRQEWETQYF
TGTGCCAGCAGTTTTCGACAGGAGTGGGAGACCCAGTACTTC
>NA|11|TRBJ2-7|NA|TRBV14
CASSLSHEQYF
TGTGCCAGCAGCCTATCTCACGAGCAGTACTTC
>TRBD1|15|TRBJ2-5|NA|TRBV5-1
CASSRGQGARETQYF
TGCGCCAGCAGCCGAGGACAGGGGGCGCGGGAGACCCAGTACTTC
>TRBD2|16|TRBJ2-4|NA|TRBV10-2
CASSGQRGLAKNIQYF
TGCGCCAGCAGTGGTCAGCGGGGACTAGCCAAAAACATTCAGTACTTC
>NA|15|TRBJ2-7|NA|TRBV7-2
CASSKTGTRIYEQYF
TGTGCCAGCAGCAAAACCGGGACAAGGATATACGAGCAGTACTTC
>TRBD2|19|TRBJ2-1|NA|TRBV7-9
CASSSVPGLAGGPYNEQFF
TGTGCCAGCAGCTCCGTCCCGGGACTAGCGGGGGGGCCCTACAATGAGCAGTTCTTC
>NA|14|TRBJ2-2|few|TRBV7-9
CASSLGAYTGELFF
TGTGCCAGCAGCTTAGGGGCTTACACCGGGGAGCTGTTTTTT
>TRBD1|16|TRBJ2-3|NA|TRBV7-2
CASSLTRDSPTDTQYF
TGTGCCAGCAGCTTAACCCGGGACAGCCCCACAGATACGCAGTATTTT
>NA|15|TRBJ1-5|NA|TRBV7-6
CASSLEPRNNQPQHF
TGTGCCAGCAGCTTAGAACCGAGGAACAATCAGCCCCAGCATTTT
>NA|13|TRBJ1-2|NA|TRBV2
CASSEEPDYGYTF
TGTGCCAGCAGTGAAGAGCCCGATTATGGCTACACCTTC
>NA|13|TRBJ1-3|NA|TRBV7-8
CASRGHSGNTIYF
TGTGCCAGCAGGGGACATTCTGGAAACACCATATATTTT
>TRBD2|17|TRBJ2-3|NA|TRBV19
CASTPIGPSGVTDTQYF
TGTGCCAGTACCCCAATTGGTCCCAGCGGGGTTACAGATACGCAGTATTTT
>TRBD1|16|TRBJ2-5|NA|TRBV7-6
CASSLWGQPDRETQYF
TGTGCCAGCAGCTTATGGGGACAGCCTGATAGAGAGACCCAGTACTTC
>NA|15|TRBJ2-7|NA|TRBV9
CASSVPPSQFWEQYF
TGTGCCAGCAGCGTCCCGCCTAGCCAGTTCTGGGAGCAGTACTTC
>TRBD2|16|TRBJ2-2|NA|TRBV5-6
CASSLLAGVNTGELFF
TGTGCCAGCAGCTTGTTAGCGGGAGTGAACACCGGGGAGCTGTTTTTT
>TRBD1|15|TRBJ2-6|once|TRBV7-3
CASSSQGAGANVLTF
TGTGCCAGCAGCTCCCAGGGGGCTGGGGCCAACGTCCTGACTTTC
>NA|15|TRBJ2-5|NA|TRBV7-2
CASSLATGSGETQYF
TGTGCCAGCAGCTTAGCTACGGGGAGCGGGGAGACCCAGTACTTC
>NA|14|TRBJ1-1|NA|TRBV12-5
CASGLEELVTEAFF
TGTGCTAGTGGTTTAGAGGAGCTCGTCACTGAAGCTTTCTTT
>NA|13|TRBJ1-6|NA|TRBV27
CASCSGGISPLHF
TGTGCCAGCTGTTCTGGAGGTATATCACCCCTCCACTTT
>TRBD1|16|TRBJ1-2|NA|TRBV15
CATSRDTQGVGYGYTF
TGTGCCACCAGCAGAGACACACAGGGGGTAGGGTATGGCTACACCTTC
>NA|13|TRBJ1-1|NA|TRBV6-6
CASSYSMNTEAFF
TGTGCCAGCAGTTACTCCATGAACACTGAAGCTTTCTTT
>NA|14|TRBJ1-3|once|TRBV7-8
CASSYRGSGNTIYF
TGTGCCAGCAGCTACCGAGGCTCTGGAAACACCATATATTTT
>NA|12|TRBJ1-1|NA|TRBV2
CASSETAGPAFF
TGTGCCAGCAGTGAAACGGCAGGGCCAGCTTTCTTT
>NA|13|TRBJ2-7|once|TRBV27
CASSPGGIYEQYF
TGTGCCAGCAGTCCTGGTGGCATCTACGAGCAGTACTTC
>NA|14|TRBJ1-1|NA|TRBV5-6
CASSFSGTNTEAFF
TGTGCCAGCAGCTTTTCCGGTACGAACACTGAAGCTTTCTTT
>TRBD1|15|TRBJ2-1|NA|TRBV7-6
CASSSLRGQRNEQFF
TGTGCCAGCAGCTCGCTGAGGGGGCAGCGGAATGAGCAGTTCTTC
>NA|13|TRBJ2-7|NA|TRBV14
CASSVGARYEQYF
TGTGCCAGCAGCGTGGGAGCCCGCTACGAGCAGTACTTC
>NA|14|TRBJ2-2|NA|TRBV29-1
CSVLDRINTGELFF
TGCAGCGTCCTAGACAGAATTAACACCGGGGAGCTGTTTTTT
>TRBD1|17|TRBJ1-3|NA|TRBV4-3
CASSQGGQIISGNTIYF
TGCGCCAGCAGCCAAGGGGGACAGATCATCTCTGGAAACACCATATATTTT
>TRBD1|14|TRBJ2-5|NA|TRBV7-7
CASSPGTGGQTQYF
TGTGCCAGCAGCCCAGGGACAGGGGGGCAGACCCAGTACTTC
>TRBD2|16|TRBJ2-1|NA|TRBV19
CASNDPGTSGSNEQFF
TGTGCCAGTAATGACCCCGGGACTAGCGGGAGCAATGAGCAGTTCTTC
>TRBD2|14|TRBJ2-5|NA|TRBV9
CASSAGTSSWEQYF
TGTGCCAGCAGCGCCGGGACTAGCTCTTGGGAGCAGTACTTC
>TRBD1|14|TRBJ2-7|NA|TRBV14
CASSPGQNSYEQYF
TGTGCCAGCAGCCCGGGACAGAACTCCTACGAGCAGTACTTC
>TRBD1|14|TRBJ1-5|NA|TRBV10-3
CAIRGQGVGQPQHF
TGTGCCATCAGAGGGCAGGGGGTAGGTCAGCCCCAGCATTTT
>NA|15|TRBJ2-7|NA|TRBV6-6
CASSYYQPGVNEQYF
TGTGCCAGCAGTTACTACCAGCCAGGGGTAAATGAGCAGTACTTC
>TRBD1|16|TRBJ1-2|NA|TRBV23-1
CASSQRKAGGMRGYTF
TGCGCCAGCAGTCAAAGAAAGGCAGGGGGTATGAGGGGCTACACCTTC
>NA|13|TRBJ1-2|once|TRBV19
CASSMVGPGGYTF
TGTGCCAGTAGTATGGTGGGGCCGGGCGGCTACACCTTC
>NA|12|TRBJ1-1|NA|TRBV30
CAWSVRGREAFF
TGTGCCTGGAGTGTACGGGGGAGGGAAGCTTTCTTT
>TRBD1|14|TRBJ2-3|NA|TRBV6-1
CASRRTGGTDTQYF
TGTGCCAGCAGACGGACAGGGGGCACAGATACGCAGTATTTT
>TRBD1|14|TRBJ1-1|once|TRBV6-6
CASTGQGSNTEAFF
TGTGCCAGCACCGGACAGGGTAGTAACACTGAAGCTTTCTTT
>TRBD2|15|TRBJ2-3|NA|TRBV28
CASSFGRAGTDTQYF
TGTGCCAGCAGCTTCGGGAGGGCCGGCACAGATACGCAGTATTTT
>TRBD2|13|TRBJ2-1|NA|TRBV7-2
CASSWAGVYEQFF
TGTGCCAGCTCCTGGGCGGGGGTATATGAGCAGTTCTTC
>NA|14|TRBJ2-7|NA|TRBV28
CASSTTGSRDEQYF
TGTGCCAGCAGTACTACAGGGTCTAGGGACGAGCAGTACTTC
>NA|14|TRBJ2-3|NA|TRBV4-1
CASSQDGGLDTQYF
TGCGCCAGCAGCCAAGATGGAGGGCTTGATACGCAGTATTTT